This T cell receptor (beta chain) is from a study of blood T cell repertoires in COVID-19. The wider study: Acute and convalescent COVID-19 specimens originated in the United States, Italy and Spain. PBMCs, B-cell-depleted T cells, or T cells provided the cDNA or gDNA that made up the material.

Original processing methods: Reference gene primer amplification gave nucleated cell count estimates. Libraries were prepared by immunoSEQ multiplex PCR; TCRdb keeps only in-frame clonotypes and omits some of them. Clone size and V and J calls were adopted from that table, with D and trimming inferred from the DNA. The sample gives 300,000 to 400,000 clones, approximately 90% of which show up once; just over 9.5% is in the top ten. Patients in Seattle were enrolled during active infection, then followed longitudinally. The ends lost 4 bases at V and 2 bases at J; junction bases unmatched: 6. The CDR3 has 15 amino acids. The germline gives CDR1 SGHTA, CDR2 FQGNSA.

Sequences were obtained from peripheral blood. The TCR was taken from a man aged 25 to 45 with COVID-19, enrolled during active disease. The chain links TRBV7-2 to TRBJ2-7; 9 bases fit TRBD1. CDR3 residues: CASSYIGQGPYEQYF. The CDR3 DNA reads TGTGCCAGCAGCTACATCGGACAGGGGCCCTACGAGCAGTACTTC.